Detailed here is one T cell receptor beta chain. The data were taken from a study of control samples from healthy donors and cancer patients. Trimming took 5 bases from V and 4 from J; bases not matched to a gene: 4. Germline lookup yields CDR1 MNHEY and CDR2 SVGAGI. The CDR3 consists of 15 residues. The protocol was immunoSEQ multiplex PCR, while the TCRdb copy is restricted to in-frame clones and leaves out a portion. The sample yields about 98,000 clones, about 80% seen once. The TCR sequence derives from a woman in her twenties or thirties in good health. The chain uses TRBV6-5 and TRBJ2-6; 8 bases map to TRBD1. Material: blood. The CDR3 here is CASSQGATGANVLTF. The CDR3 DNA is TGTGCCAGCAGTCAGGGGGCTACCGGGGCCAACGTCCTGACTTTC.